This T cell receptor (beta chain) is from a study of radiotherapy plus CTLA-4 blockade in lung cancer. The data were produced by immunoSEQ multiplex PCR, yet TCRdb's version contains in-frame clones alone and is incomplete. In the table there are 50,000 to 85,000 clones, about 85% of which are singletons. Trimming took off 5 bases at V and 3 bases at J, with 17 bases between the two ends. Germline V lookup: CDR1 LNHDA, CDR2 SQIVND (reference sequence). This CDR3 has 16 residues. The material was peripheral blood, obtained from a patient treated with radiotherapy plus ipilimumab. This receptor was identified in a human donor with non-small cell lung cancer who had a partial response to radiotherapy plus ipilimumab. The genes are TRBV19 and TRBJ1-5; D is perhaps TRBD1 (6 bases). The DNA for the CDR3 is TGTGCCAGTAGTGGAGGGGGGGCCGGGGCCAATCAGCCCCAGCATTTT. It is translated as CASSGGGAGANQPQHF.